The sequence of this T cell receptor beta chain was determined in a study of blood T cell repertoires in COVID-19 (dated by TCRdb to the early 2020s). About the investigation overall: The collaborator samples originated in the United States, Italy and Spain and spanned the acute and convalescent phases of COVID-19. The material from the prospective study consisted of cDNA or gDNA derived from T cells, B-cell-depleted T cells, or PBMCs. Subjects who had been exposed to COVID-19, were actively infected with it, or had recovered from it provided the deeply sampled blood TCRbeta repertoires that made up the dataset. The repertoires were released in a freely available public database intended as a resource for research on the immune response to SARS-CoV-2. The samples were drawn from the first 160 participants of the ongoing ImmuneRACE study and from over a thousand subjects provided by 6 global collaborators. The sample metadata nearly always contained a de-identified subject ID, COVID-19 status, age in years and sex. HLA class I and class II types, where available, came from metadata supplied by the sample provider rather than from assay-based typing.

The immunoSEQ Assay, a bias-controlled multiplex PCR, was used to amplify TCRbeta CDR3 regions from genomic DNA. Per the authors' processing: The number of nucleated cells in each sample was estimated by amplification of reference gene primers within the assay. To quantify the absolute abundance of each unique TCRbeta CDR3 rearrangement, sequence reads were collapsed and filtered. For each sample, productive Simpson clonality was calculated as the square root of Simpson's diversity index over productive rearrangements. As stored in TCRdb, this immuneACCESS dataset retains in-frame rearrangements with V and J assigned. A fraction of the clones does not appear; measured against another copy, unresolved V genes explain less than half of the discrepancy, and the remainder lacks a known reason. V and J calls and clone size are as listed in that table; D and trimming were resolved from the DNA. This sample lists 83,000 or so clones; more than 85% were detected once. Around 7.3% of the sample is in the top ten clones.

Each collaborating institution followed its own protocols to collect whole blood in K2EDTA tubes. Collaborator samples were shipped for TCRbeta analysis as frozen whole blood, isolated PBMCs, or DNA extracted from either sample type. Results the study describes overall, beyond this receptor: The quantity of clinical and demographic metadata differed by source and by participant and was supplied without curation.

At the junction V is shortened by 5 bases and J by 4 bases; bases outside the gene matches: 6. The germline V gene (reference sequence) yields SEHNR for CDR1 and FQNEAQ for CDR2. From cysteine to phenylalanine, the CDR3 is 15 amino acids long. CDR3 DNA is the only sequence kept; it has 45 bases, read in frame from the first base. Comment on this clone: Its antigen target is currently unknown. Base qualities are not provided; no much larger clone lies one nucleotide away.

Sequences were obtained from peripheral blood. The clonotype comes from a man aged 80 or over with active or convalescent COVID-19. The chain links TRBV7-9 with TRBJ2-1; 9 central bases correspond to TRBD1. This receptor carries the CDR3 CASSPRQGGYNEQFF. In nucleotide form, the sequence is TGTGCCAGCAGCCCACGACAGGGGGGATACAATGAGCAGTTCTTC.